What follows describes a single T cell receptor (beta chain). What it binds is unknown. Trimming stripped 1 base from V and 6 bases from J, with 17 bases between. The V gene's germline CDR1 is SGHRS and CDR2 YFSETQ. This CDR3 has 17 residues. The CD45RA-negative fraction was bead-selected with anti-CD45RO to obtain memory T cells. Magnetic beads coated with subset-specific antibodies isolated the T cell subsets. Semiquantitative ARM-PCR amplified T cell receptor alpha and beta CDR3 regions from mRNA. ARM-PCR used tagged nested gene-specific primers, then communal superprimers for exponential amplification. Nested primers were removed by exonuclease before the second PCR round. Using its own MiXCR run on the multiplex PCR reads, TCRdb lists one record per CDR3 protein. Here the sample spans about 9,100 distinct CDR3 sequences, around 57% being singletons. This record comes from a study of relationships among human T cell subsets.

Study outcomes and limitations: Substantial CDR3 sharing among Th1, Th2 and regulatory cells suggested stochastic fate choice. A CD4+CD8+ double-positive population could not be excluded by bead sorting.

The rearrangement links TRBV5-1 to TRBJ1-6, with D unclear. This receptor was obtained from a man aged 40-49 years in good health. Material: memory T cells sorted from blood. The CDR3 DNA is TGCGCCAGCAGCTTGTTCTCCCCGGGAGGAGTTAATTCACCCCTCCACTTT. This sequence encodes CASSLFSPGGVNSPLHF.